This T cell receptor (beta chain) was captured in a study of T cell repertoires in cytomegalovirus infection. At the level of the study: Newly reported HLA-C-restricted and thoroughly characterized HLA-B-restricted CMV epitopes were employed. Indications of both CMV infection and matching HLA type were provided by public TCR beta signatures. Regarding the study as a whole: Cumulative public TCR beta family frequency identified CMV carriers with the relevant HLA. HLA-C-restricted, CMV-specific TCR beta clonotypes were dominant ex vivo.

TCRdb re-analysed the reads in MiXCR, keeping a single row per CDR3 protein. The sample has 450,000 to 550,000 distinct CDR3 sequences, approximately 40% seen once. The germline V gene has CDR1 SQVTM and CDR2 ANQGSEA. J was trimmed by 5 bases and V by 4 bases; bases with no gene match: 1. The CDR3 runs 13 residues. On this clonotype: Its specificity is not known.

The TCR comes from a human donor in good health (CMV status not recorded). Some clones in this sample may be carry-over from other donors' samples. The chain uses TRBV29-1 and TRBJ2-5; 13 bases are a match to TRBD2. The sequenced sample was cultured PBMCs, obtained from culture after CMV antigen stimulation. The CDR3: CSVVTSGGETQYF. In DNA, the CDR3 is TGCAGCGTTGTGACTAGCGGGGGGGAGACCCAGTACTTC.